This passage covers 5 T cell receptor beta chains from one sample sequenced in a study of blood T cells in healthy people across ages. Primed by a sample-barcoded 5' primer and a J-beta primer mix, a second PCR proceeded for 7 to 11 cycles. TCRdb reprocessed the 5' RACE reads via MiXCR and lists one record per CDR3 protein. The table lists 500,000 to 650,000 distinct CDR3 sequences, roughly a quarter of them singletons, with over 3.5% in the top ten. The same sample was also studied in work on T cells of mothers and their children.

Sequencing was done on a sample of blood. The receptor source for this set is a boy under 10 years old in good health.

The rearrangement joins TRBV3-1 to TRBJ2-5; D could derive from TRBD1 or TRBD2 (6 bases each). Trimming stripped 1 base from V and 6 bases from J, with 9 bases between. Germline V lookup: CDR1 LGHDT, CDR2 YNNKEL (reference sequence). The CDR3 runs to 13 residues. The CDR3 loop is CASSQGRGQTQYF. Here the CDR3 DNA reads TGTGCCAGCAGCCAAGGCCGGGGGCAGACCCAGTACTTC.

The DNA of the CDR3 is TGTGCCAGCAGTCAATCCCCCGGGACCGCTAGGGGCGAGCAGTACTTC. Translation gives CASSQSPGTARGEQYF. The genes are TRBV12-3 or TRBV12-4 and TRBJ2-7; the D call may be TRBD1 or TRBD2 (5 bases each). V lost 5 bases and J lost 6, with 23 bases in between. The CDR3 sequence is 16 residues long.

This clonotype was detected a few times. The CDR3 here is CSARESLSSVVPTDTQYF. In DNA, the CDR3 is TGCAGTGCTAGAGAAAGTTTGTCTAGTGTGGTCCCCACAGATACGCAGTATTTT. The rearrangement links TRBV20-1 to TRBJ2-3; unclear D gene. The CDR3 spans 18 residues. Trimming pared 0 bases from V and 2 bases from J, leaving 21 bases between. The germline V gene has CDR1 DFQATT and CDR2 SNEGSKA (reference sequence).

In its sample, this clonotype was seen a few times. The rearrangement links TRBV12-3 or TRBV12-4 to TRBJ2-1, with a possible D match to TRBD2 (7 bases). V lost 8 bases and J 9 bases, leaving 17 bases between the germline ends. The CDR3 spans 13 residues. The CDR3 bases are TGTGCCAGCGCCCTATCGGGGGGCAGTGAGCAGTTCTTC. Its translation: CASALSGGSEQFF.

The sample holds many counts of this clonotype. The chain is built from TRBV6-1 and TRBJ2-5; a possible D gene is TRBD2 (6 bases). The germline gives CDR1 MNHNS, CDR2 SASEGT. This CDR3 contains 15 residues. Deletions cut 4 bases from V and 1 base from J, with 13 bases between. The CDR3 DNA reads as TGTGCCAGCAGTGGTCAGCCAGCGGGCCAAGAGACCCAGTACTTC. It encodes CASSGQPAGQETQYF.